The text below deals with one T cell receptor (beta chain). In this sample, this clonotype turned up many times. Which antigen it targets is not known. No base-level quality is on record; no much larger clone is a single base apart. The entry originates in a study of glioma-infiltrating T cells (dated by TCRdb to the mid-2010s). Regarding the research as a whole: Glioma tissue, non-neoplastic brain tissue and matched peripheral blood mononuclear cells were used as sources from which TCR alpha- and beta-chain repertoires were sequenced. To gauge divergence between tissue and blood T-cell populations, every tissue-infiltrating repertoire was compared against the peripheral blood repertoire from the same patient. The paired cohort comprised three low-grade glioma patients, about eight primary glioblastoma patients and three non-glioma patients contributing non-neoplastic brain tissue.

The iRepertoire nested amplicon-rescue multiplex PCR (arm-PCR) platform was used to amplify TCR alpha and beta CDR3 regions from RNA. The input for one-step reverse transcription and amplification was about 90-450 ng of tissue mRNA or PBMC total RNA. Following bead purification, Illumina adapters were added by a secondary multiplex PCR, and the libraries were gel-purified between 200 and 400 bp. Demultiplexing relied on internal 6-nucleotide barcodes carried by the libraries. The libraries were sequenced on an Illumina MiSeq using 2x220 or 2x250 nucleotide paired-end reads. Concerning the study's data processing: Paired reads were merged with FLASH 1.2.11 and aligned to the GRCh37 human genome with BWA-MEM before extracting TRA and TRB reads. An IMGT-derived reference of cassette sequences and CDR3 motifs, with pseudogenes included, was used for V and J assignment. Reads were translated in three frames, and productive CDR3s were defined as those with a C...FGXG motif and no stop codons. Clonotypes were defined as unique combinations of V-J cassette pair and CDR3 amino acid sequence. Hamming distance filtering was applied to reads, with thresholds set by the sequence error rate of each sample in mapped regions. Clones were called with MiXCR by TCRdb after fastp trimmed the public reads at Q25, and only in-frame beta chains were retained. Each CDR3 protein appears once, grouped with its most common genes and DNA. The V and J calls were not made by the authors but by TCRdb's processing. This sample has approximately 4,500 distinct CDR3 sequences in its table, and around a quarter of those were observed once. Just over 8.5% of the sample goes to the ten largest clones.

The germline V gene sets CDR1 to SGHNT and CDR2 to YENEEA. The CDR3 has 16 amino acids, counting the end cysteine and phenylalanine. The CDR3 DNA has 48 bases and is translated from base 1. Trimming takes 0 bases from V and 6 bases from J, and the germline ends sit 17 bases apart. Beyond this particular receptor, the publication reports: Group comparisons were based on small numbers of patients: three non-neoplastic, three low-grade glioma and several glioblastoma patients. VJ-independent divergence between tissue and blood was lower than expected in non-neoplastic patients but higher than expected in all gliomas, particularly low-grade gliomas. Only a very small number of CDR3 sequences turned up in both tissue and blood, a result put down to high CDR3 diversity combined with limited sampling.

This clonotype was obtained from a human donor with low-grade glioma or glioblastoma, undergoing nonglioma brain surgery, or in good health (not recorded which). The sequenced sample was glioma tissue, nonneoplastic brain tissue, or PBMCs (not recorded which). The sequence is built from TRBV11-3 and TRBJ1-2; confidence is insufficient to name the D gene. The encoded CDR3 is CASSLEVSGSRDGYTF. The nucleotide sequence reads TGTGCCAGCAGCTTAGAAGTTTCGGGATCCCGGGATGGCTACACCTTC.